The source of this T cell receptor (beta chain) is a study of T cell responses to AZD1222 COVID-19 vaccine. TCRdb keeps only in-frame clones here, not all; method: immunoSEQ multiplex PCR. The data show around 120,000 clones, with approximately 90% seen just once and approximately 10% held by the top ten. The germline V gene encodes CDR1 MDHEN and CDR2 SYDVKM. V lost 2 bases and J lost 1, with 15 bases in between. The CDR3 has 17 residues. Turning to this clone: Its antigen is still unknown.

Study outcomes and limitations: The sample set comprised mostly white British donors with more females, and clonal diversity was possibly underestimated. Reportedly, nearly half the spike-specific TCRs target unmutated variant regions. Seropositivity was recorded at baseline in only five to seven AZD1222 recipients.

This sequence joins TRBV28 and TRBJ2-1; D gene unclear. The sequencing used peripheral blood, collected on day 0 of MenACWY control vaccination. The source is an adult in good health. For the CDR3, the DNA is TGTGCCAGCAGTTTACTCCCCGCTGGAAGTTCCTACAATGAGCAGTTCTTC. It encodes CASSLLPAGSSYNEQFF.